One and the same sample provided the 7 T cell receptor beta chains below, sequenced in a study of blood T cell repertoires in COVID-19. Sequenced by immunoSEQ multiplex PCR; TCRdb stores in-frame clones only, minus some. The data show around 250,000 clones, about 85% seen once. The sample comprised PBMCs or T cells enriched from blood (not recorded which). The receptors come from a woman aged 45-65 years who had been exposed to COVID-19.

The chain uses TRBV6-5 and TRBJ1-3; TRBD1 matches at 7 bases. This CDR3 region has 15 residues. Looked up from germline, CDR1 is MNHEY and CDR2 is SVGAGI. V shed 6 bases, J shed 0 bases, and the junction held 5 bases outside the gene matches. For the CDR3, the DNA is TGTGCCAGCAGCCCGGACAGGTCCTCTGGAAACACCATATATTTT. Protein product: CASSPDRSSGNTIYF.

The chain carries TRBV12-3 or TRBV12-4 and TRBJ1-4; D gene uncertain. This CDR3 spans 12 amino acids. With 3 bases removed from V and 7 bases from J, the gap between germline ends came to 6 bases. The CDR3 protein is CASSFSLEKLFF. As DNA, the CDR3 is TGTGCCAGCAGTTTCAGTCTTGAAAAACTGTTTTTT.

The V call is TRBV7-2, the J call TRBJ1-1; the D is unclear. With 3 bases removed from V and 0 bases from J, the gap between germline ends came to 8 bases. Germline CDR1 reads SGHTA; CDR2 reads FQGNSA. The CDR3 loop spans 14 amino acids. The CDR3 sequence is CASSFLRVNTEAFF. CDR3 bases: TGTGCCAGCAGCTTCTTGAGGGTGAACACTGAAGCTTTCTTT.

CDR3 DNA: TGTGCCAGCAGTTCGAACAGGGGGCGCGGAGGATATGAAAAACTGTTTTTT. This codes for CASSSNRGRGGYEKLFF. The J gene is TRBJ1-4, the V gene TRBV28; TRBD1 matches 9 bases. CDR1 and CDR2 from the germline V gene are MDHEN and SYDVKM. This CDR3 is 17 amino acids long. Trimming cost V 4 bases and J 6 bases; bases outside gene matches: 12.

The rearrangement links TRBV3-1 (or the pseudogene TRBV3-2) to TRBJ1-2, with D perhaps matching TRBD1 (5 bases). Germline assignment: CDR1 LGHDT and CDR2 YNNKEL (reference sequence). Trimming removed 4 bases from V and 4 bases from J, with 16 bases in between. This CDR3 region has 15 residues. The CDR3 here is CASSLPRGRGYGYTF. As DNA, the CDR3 is TGTGCCAGCAGCCTACCCCGAGGGAGGGGCTATGGCTACACCTTC.

This rearrangement joins TRBV11-2 to TRBJ1-5, with TRBD1 identical over 7 bases. The junction had 4 bases not matched to a gene; V was cut back by 6 bases and J by 2 bases. The CDR3 spans 14 residues. Per the germline V gene, CDR1 is SGHAT and CDR2 is FQNNGV. Written as DNA, the CDR3 is TGTGCCAGCAGTTCAGGACAGGGCAATCAGCCCCAGCATTTT. Encoded protein: CASSSGQGNQPQHF.

The V and J genes are TRBV18 and TRBJ1-2, with a weak D call TRBD1 (5 bases). V was pared by 4 bases and J by 0 bases, with 15 bases between. Per the germline V gene, CDR1 is KGHSH and CDR2 is LQKENI. The length of the CDR3 is 16 residues. The CDR3 region is CASSLYQGRANYGYTF. The CDR3 DNA reads as TGTGCCAGCTCACTATATCAGGGTCGGGCTAACTATGGCTACACCTTC.